This T cell receptor (beta chain) was retrieved from a study of shared clonotypes between healthy human individuals. Study-wide context: Researchers drew samples from two women and a few men aged 18 to 49. Whole-study findings and limits: Generally, naive subsets (rather than memory subsets) showed larger estimated richness.

With 3 bases removed from V and 0 bases from J, the gap between germline ends came to 10 bases. Germline V gene data show CDR1 as SQVTM and CDR2 as ANQGSEA. CDR3 length: 14 residues. TCRdb's copy holds only in-frame clones and misses some; the assay was immunoSEQ multiplex PCR. The data show some 2.3 million clones, more than 80% seen once. Participating donors were healthy, HIV-negative adults free of recent acute infections or vaccinations. As concerns this clone: Its antigen remains unidentified.

This rearrangement joins TRBV29-1 to TRBJ2-3; the D gene is possibly TRBD2 (5 bases). The receptor was derived from a man younger than 35 in good health. Some clones in this sample may be carry-over from other donors' samples. The sample consisted of naive CD4+ T cells from PBMCs. Subset: CD45RA+ positively selected. CDR3 sequence reads: CSVDGGGSTDTQYF. As DNA, the CDR3 is TGCAGCGTTGATGGCGGAGGAAGCACAGATACGCAGTATTTT.